This T cell receptor beta chain was sequenced for a study of beta chain features in type 1 diabetes. The entirety of the isolated RNA underwent reverse transcription, so expressed TCRB transcripts were sequenced. Produced via immunoSEQ multiplex PCR; TCRdb's table is partial and in-frame only. The sample includes some 160,000 clones, about 8.1% of them seen just once. Whole-study findings and limits: TCRB CDR3s were moderately but significantly shorter in Type 1 diabetes patients in all four CD4+ subsets.

Trimming took 0 bases from V and 5 from J, leaving 23 bases between them. This CDR3 spans 18 amino acids. Germline-derived CDR1 and CDR2 are MGHRA and YSYEKL. This clone was recorded many times. No antigen is known for it. The sample comprised central memory CD4+ T cells from blood. The sequence came from a woman between 18 and 29 years old with type 1 diabetes. V is TRBV4-1 and J is TRBJ2-7; D might be TRBD1 (7 bases). The chain's CDR3 is CASSQDSGRGAPPHEQYF. CDR3 nucleotide sequence: TGCGCCAGCAGCCAAGATTCGGGCAGGGGGGCTCCCCCCCACGAGCAGTACTTC.